This T cell receptor beta chain was identified during a study of immune cell composition in non-small cell lung cancer. CDR1 and CDR2 from the germline V gene are GTSNPN and SVGIG (reference sequence). The CDR3 length is 14 residues. Overall study results and limits: Squamous carcinomas (75%) more often had tumour-associated clones >0.5% than adenocarcinomas (approximately 35%).

The data were produced by immunoSEQ multiplex PCR, yet TCRdb's version contains in-frame clones alone and is incomplete. The sample consists of nearly 2,500 clones, about 85% of them appearing once. For this clone: The antigen remains undetermined.

V gene TRBV30 combines with J gene TRBJ2-5; 10 bases line up with TRBD2. The J call may be mistaken, given a closer DNA end match to TRBJ2-7. The origin of this receptor is a human donor with non-small cell lung cancer. The specimen was lung tumor tissue. CDR3 nucleotide sequence: TGTGCCTGGACTAGGACTAGCGGCTCCTACGAGCAGTACTTC. It specifies CAWTRTSGSYEQYF.